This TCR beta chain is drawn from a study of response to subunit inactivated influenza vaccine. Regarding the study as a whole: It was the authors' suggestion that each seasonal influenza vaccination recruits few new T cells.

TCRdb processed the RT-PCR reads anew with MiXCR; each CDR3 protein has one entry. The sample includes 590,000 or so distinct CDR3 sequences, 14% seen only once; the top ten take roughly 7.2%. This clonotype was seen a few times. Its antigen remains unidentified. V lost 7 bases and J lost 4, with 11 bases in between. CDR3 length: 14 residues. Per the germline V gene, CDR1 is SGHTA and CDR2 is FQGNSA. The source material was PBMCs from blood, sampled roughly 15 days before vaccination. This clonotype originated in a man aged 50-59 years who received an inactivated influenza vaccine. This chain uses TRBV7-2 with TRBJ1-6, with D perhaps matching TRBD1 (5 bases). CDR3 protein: CASKTDTYNSPLHF. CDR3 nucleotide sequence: TGTGCCAGCAAAACGGACACATATAATTCACCCCTCCACTTT.